This T cell receptor (beta chain) is from a study of blood T cell repertoires in COVID-19. Study details: Acute and convalescent COVID-19 specimens originated in the United States, Italy and Spain. The cDNA or gDNA used as material had been derived from T cells, B-cell-depleted T cells, or PBMCs.

Source study methods: Amplification of reference gene primers was used by the study to estimate nucleated cell counts. Produced via immunoSEQ multiplex PCR; TCRdb's table is partial and in-frame only. V and J calls and clone size are those listed in that table; D and trimming were worked out from the DNA. The sample yields tens of thousands of clones, about 70% seen once. The ends were cut back, 1 base at V and 1 base at J, with 4 bases in the middle. The CDR3 consists of 13 residues. Germline V gene lookup returns CDR1 MDHEN and CDR2 SYDVKM. The sequencing sample was made of peripheral blood. This receptor was taken from an elderly man with acute or convalescent COVID-19. The chain links TRBV28 to TRBJ1-1; the D is unclear. The CDR3: CASSLLRNTEAFF. The CDR3 DNA reads as TGTGCCAGCAGTTTATTGCGGAACACTGAAGCTTTCTTT. Full variable domain (remainder filled in from reference TRBV28 and TRBJ1-1): DVKVTQSSRYLVKRTGEKVFLECVQDMDHENMFWYRQDPGLGLRLIYFSYDVKMKEKGDIPEGYSVSREKKERFSLILESASTNQTSMYLCASSLLRNTEAFFGQGTRLTVV.